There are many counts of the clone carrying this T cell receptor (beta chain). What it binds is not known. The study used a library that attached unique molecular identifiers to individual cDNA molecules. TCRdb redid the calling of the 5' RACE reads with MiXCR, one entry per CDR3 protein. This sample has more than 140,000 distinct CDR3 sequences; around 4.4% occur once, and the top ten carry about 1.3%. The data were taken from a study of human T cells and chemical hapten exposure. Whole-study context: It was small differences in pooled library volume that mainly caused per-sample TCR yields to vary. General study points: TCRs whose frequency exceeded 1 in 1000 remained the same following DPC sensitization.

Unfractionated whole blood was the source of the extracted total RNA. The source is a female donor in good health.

CDR3 DNA sequence: TGCGCCAGCAGCTTGGCCGGGGGAAACCAAGAGACCCAGTACTTC. It translates to CASSLAGGNQETQYF. This rearrangement joins TRBV5-1 to TRBJ2-5; D is possibly TRBD2 (6 bases). The germline V gene has CDR1 SGHRS and CDR2 YFSETQ. Trimming removed 0 bases from V and 0 bases from J, with 9 bases in between. The CDR3 is made up of 15 amino acids.